This T cell receptor (beta chain) was sequenced for a study of shared clonotypes between healthy human individuals (dated by TCRdb to the early 2020s). Regarding the research as a whole: A few men and two women, aged 18 to 49 years, made up the cohort. For each donor, three plates each were used for CD4 naive and CD4 memory, two plates were used for CD8 naive, and one plate was used for CD8 memory. Blood TCR repertoires of about 5 healthy adults were deeply sequenced to estimate repertoire size and the extent of clonotype sharing between individuals. To increase sequencing depth and limit assay-specific biases, TCR repertoire library preparation and sequencing were carried out by different laboratories using diverse techniques. Per donor, leukapheresis produced somewhere between about 0.8 and 9 billion PBMCs. What the research found in general, with its limitations: The small number of donors limited the genetic and exposure-history diversity represented. Pairwise subsampling indicated that sequencing depth was expected to affect the degree of clonotype sharing among donors. Around 5.4% of naive CD4, 3.5% of naive CD8, 2.3% of memory CD4, and over 0.35% of memory CD8 clonotypes were shared across several donors. Only blood was sampled, and tissue TCR repertoires likely differ from those in blood. Estimated clonotype richness was generally larger for naive than for memory subsets. Compared with non-shared clonotypes, clonotypes shared by all four sorted-subset donors had higher generation probabilities. Incomplete sequencing was indicated by rarefaction of sorted-subset datasets, despite the large sequencing depth.

TCR CDR3 regions were amplified from genomic DNA by multiplex PCR using the deep immunoSEQ assay. For each cell subset, the extracted genomic DNA was distributed evenly across all wells of several immunoSEQ 96-well plates, and each plate served as one replicate. For sorted subsets, 200 ng of genomic DNA, equivalent to around 31,000 T cell genomes, went into each replicate PCR. The purified libraries were quantified using a Qubit 3.0 fluorometer, sized with a Bioanalyzer 2100, and then quantified again using the KAPA Library Quantification kit. Each immunoSEQ 96-well plate was sequenced on its own single-read 150-cycle Illumina NextSeq 550 flow cell. As for how the authors treated the data: Because only junctional sequences without quality scores were contained in the immunoSEQ output, filtering matching that applied to full-length reads could not be performed. Sequences were annotated with PyIR, a Python wrapper for IgBLAST v1.9, using IMGT germline references to assign V/J genes and CDR3. Reads were removed for weak V/J assignments (E-value above 1e-6), missing CDR3, stop codons, out-of-frame junctions, or ambiguous translated residues. V3J clonotypes were defined as sequences sharing an identical inferred V gene, J gene, and CDR3 amino acid sequence. Percentage overlap between repertoires was computed as shared unique clonotypes divided by the size of the smaller repertoire. Three approaches were used to assess repertoire richness: RTK rarefaction, the Chao1 estimator, and Recon v2.1 estimates of unobserved clonotypes. For all TCRbeta clonotypes obtained by the gDNA method from a handful of donors, generation probabilities were computed with OLGA. This immuneACCESS table, as held by TCRdb, lists in-frame sequences with V and J called but not all clones. Of the missing ones, under half trace to an unresolved V gene in checked studies; the others have no known cause. That table furnishes V, J and clone size, whereas the DNA furnished D and trimming. A total of just over 2,000,000 clones appear in this sample, over 85% of them only once. Approximately 1.2% of the sample is in the top ten clones.

CD8 naive samples were obtained by positive selection for CCR7 among CD45RO-negative cells, yielding a CD45RA+CCR7+ population from which TemRA cells were excluded. The donors were healthy, HIV-negative adults with no recently reported acute infections or vaccinations. Every donor was a Caucasian adult residing in Nashville, Tennessee, USA. After blood collection by leukapheresis, PBMCs were isolated using Ficoll-Histopaque density gradient centrifugation and then cryopreserved in the vapor phase of liquid nitrogen. Analytical flow cytometry was used to check the purity and quantity of each magnetically sorted T cell population. Genomic DNA was isolated from each sorted fraction and quantified by UV absorbance on a Nanodrop 2000c. The CDR3 covers 15 residues, taking in both the cysteine and the phenylalanine. Just CDR3 DNA is preserved here, 45 bases in frame from base 1. V is shortened by 5 bases, J by 1 base, and the region joining them spans 11 bases. As encoded in the germline V gene, CDR1 is WSHSY while CDR2 is SAAADI.

Details on this clone: Its recognized antigen is unknown. No much larger clone exists at a distance of one base, and base qualities are not known.

This chain joins TRBV10-2 to TRBJ1-4; the D gene is perhaps TRBD1, from 5 matching bases. The sample consisted of naive CD8+ T cells sorted from blood. The sample's cell subset or site label is to be understood as: CD45RA+CCR7+. This TCR derives from a man younger than 35 in good health. The nucleotide sequence is given as TGCGCCAGCAGTCAAATGGGGGGAACTAATGAAAAACTGTTTTTT. This sequence encodes CASSQMGGTNEKLFF.